The clone carrying this T cell receptor beta chain has more than one count but fewer than ten. Germline CDR1 reads LGHNA; CDR2 reads YSLEER. Deletions cut 0 bases from V and 0 bases from J, with 9 bases between. This CDR3 is built from 16 residues. These donors were members of the approximately 120-subject validation cohort, a group separate from the approximately 700-subject first cohort. The record originates from a study of cytomegalovirus exposure and HLA in healthy donors. Profiled with immunoSEQ multiplex PCR; TCRdb holds only in-frame clones, not every one. Seen here are 250,000 to 350,000 clones, approximately 88% observed once, and the top ten hold about 0.96%.

The sample was PBMCs. The chain couples TRBV4-3 to TRBJ1-5; D call uncertain. This TCR derives from a man younger than 40 in good health and CMV-seronegative. The CDR3 reads CASSQDSTLSNQPQHF. The DNA for the CDR3 is TGCGCCAGCAGCCAAGATTCGACACTTAGCAATCAGCCCCAGCATTTT.